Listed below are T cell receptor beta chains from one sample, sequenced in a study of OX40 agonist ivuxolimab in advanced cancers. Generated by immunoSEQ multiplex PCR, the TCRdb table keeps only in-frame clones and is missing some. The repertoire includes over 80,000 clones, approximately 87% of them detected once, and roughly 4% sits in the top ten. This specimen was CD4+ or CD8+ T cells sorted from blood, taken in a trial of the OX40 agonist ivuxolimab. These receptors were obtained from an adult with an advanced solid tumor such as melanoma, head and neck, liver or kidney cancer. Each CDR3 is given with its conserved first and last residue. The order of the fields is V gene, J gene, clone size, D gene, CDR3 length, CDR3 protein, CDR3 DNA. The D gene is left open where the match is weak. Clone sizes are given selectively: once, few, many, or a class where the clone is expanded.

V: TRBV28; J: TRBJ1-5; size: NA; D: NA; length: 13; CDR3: CASRPLGNQPQHF; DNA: TGTGCCAGCAGGCCGCTCGGCAATCAGCCCCAGCATTTT
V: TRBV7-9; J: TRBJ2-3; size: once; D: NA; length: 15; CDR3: CASSLSGTGADTQYF; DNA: TGTGCCAGCAGCTTGTCCGGGACCGGGGCAGATACGCAGTATTTT
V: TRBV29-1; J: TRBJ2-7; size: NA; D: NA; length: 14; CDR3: CSVSGFGGSYEQYF; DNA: TGCAGCGTTTCCGGTTTTGGGGGCTCCTACGAGCAGTACTTC
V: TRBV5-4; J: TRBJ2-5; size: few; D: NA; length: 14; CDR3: CASSLTGSGETQYF; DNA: TGTGCCAGCAGCTTAACAGGGTCGGGTGAGACCCAGTACTTC
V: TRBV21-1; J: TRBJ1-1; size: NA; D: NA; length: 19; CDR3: CASSTGQGRPFNLLHEAFF; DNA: TGTGCCAGCAGCACCGGACAGGGCCGACCGTTTAACCTTCTACATGAAGCTTTCTTT
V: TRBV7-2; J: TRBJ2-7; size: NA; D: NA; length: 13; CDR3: CASSFRGSYEQYF; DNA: TGTGCCAGCAGCTTTAGAGGCTCCTACGAGCAGTACTTC
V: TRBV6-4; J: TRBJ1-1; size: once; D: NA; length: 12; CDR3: CASPPGGPEAFF; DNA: TGTGCCAGCCCCCCCGGGGGGCCTGAAGCTTTCTTT
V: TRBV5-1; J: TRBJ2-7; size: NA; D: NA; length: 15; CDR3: CASSFGHQNSYEQYF; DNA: TGCGCCAGCAGCTTCGGACACCAGAACTCCTACGAGCAGTACTTC
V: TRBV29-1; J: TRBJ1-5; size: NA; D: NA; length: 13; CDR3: CSASQGRNQPQHF; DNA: TGCAGCGCCTCCCAGGGGCGCAATCAGCCCCAGCATTTT
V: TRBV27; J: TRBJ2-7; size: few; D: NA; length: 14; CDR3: CASSKNRDTNLQYF; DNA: TGTGCCAGCAGCAAAAACCGGGACACCAACTTGCAGTACTTC
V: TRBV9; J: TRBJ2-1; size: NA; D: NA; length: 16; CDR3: CASSVDLGGTYNEQFF; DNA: TGTGCCAGCAGCGTAGATCTTGGGGGGACCTACAATGAGCAGTTCTTC
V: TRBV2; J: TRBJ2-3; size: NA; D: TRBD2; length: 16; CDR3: CASRLRLAGTADTQYF; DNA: TGTGCCAGCAGGTTAAGACTAGCGGGGACGGCGGATACGCAGTATTTT
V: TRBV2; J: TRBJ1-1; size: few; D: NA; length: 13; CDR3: CASSGGLNTEAFF; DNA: TGTGCCAGCAGTGGCGGATTGAACACTGAAGCTTTCTTT
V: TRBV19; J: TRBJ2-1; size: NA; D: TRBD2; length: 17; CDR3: CASSNGLAGVAWDEQFF; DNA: TGTGCCAGTAGTAATGGACTAGCGGGAGTTGCTTGGGATGAGCAGTTCTTC
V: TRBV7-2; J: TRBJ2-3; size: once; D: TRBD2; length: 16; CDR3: CASSLLAGGGTDTQYF; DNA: TGTGCCAGCAGCTTACTCGCGGGAGGAGGCACAGATACGCAGTATTTT
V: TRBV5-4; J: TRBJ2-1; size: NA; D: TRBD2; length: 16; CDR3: CASSLTSGSSYNEQFF; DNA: TGTGCCAGCAGCTTAACTAGCGGAAGCTCCTACAATGAGCAGTTCTTC
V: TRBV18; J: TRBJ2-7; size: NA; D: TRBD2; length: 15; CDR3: CASSPVREGSYEQYF; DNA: TGTGCCAGCTCACCTGTGCGGGAGGGTTCGTACGAGCAGTACTTC
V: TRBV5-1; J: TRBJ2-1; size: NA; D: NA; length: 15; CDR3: CASSPSRDFYNEQFF; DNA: TGCGCCAGCAGCCCGTCCCGGGACTTTTACAATGAGCAGTTCTTC
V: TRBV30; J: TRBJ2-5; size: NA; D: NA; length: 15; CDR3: CAWSALRVGGETQYF; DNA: TGTGCCTGGAGTGCGTTAAGGGTCGGAGGAGAGACCCAGTACTTC
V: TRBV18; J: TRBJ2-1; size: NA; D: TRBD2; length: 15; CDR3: CASSPSLAGGNEQFF; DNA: TGTGCCAGCTCACCCTCACTAGCGGGAGGTAATGAGCAGTTCTTC
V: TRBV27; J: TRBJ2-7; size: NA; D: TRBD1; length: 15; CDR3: CASSSNRGSVLEQYF; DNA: TGTGCCAGCAGTTCTAACAGGGGGTCGGTATTGGAGCAGTACTTC
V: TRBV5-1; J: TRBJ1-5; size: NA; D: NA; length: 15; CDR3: CASSSVGGSNQPQHF; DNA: TGCGCCAGCAGCTCGGTCGGGGGGAGCAATCAGCCCCAGCATTTT
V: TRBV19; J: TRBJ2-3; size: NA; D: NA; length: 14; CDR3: CASSTRQGTDTQYF; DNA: TGTGCCAGTAGTACCAGACAGGGCACAGATACGCAGTATTTT
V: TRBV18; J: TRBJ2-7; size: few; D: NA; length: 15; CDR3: CASSRETATYYEQYF; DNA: TGTGCCAGCTCACGGGAGACAGCCACTTACTACGAGCAGTACTTC
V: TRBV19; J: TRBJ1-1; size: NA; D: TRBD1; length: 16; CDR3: CASLPGQGVWNTEAFF; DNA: TGTGCCAGTCTCCCGGGACAGGGGGTTTGGAACACTGAAGCTTTCTTT
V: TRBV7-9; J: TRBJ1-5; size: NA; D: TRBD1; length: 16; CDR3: CASSLARTGANQPQHF; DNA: TGTGCCAGCAGCTTAGCCCGGACAGGGGCGAATCAGCCCCAGCATTTT
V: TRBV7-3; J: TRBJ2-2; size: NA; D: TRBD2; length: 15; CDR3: CASSASGSGTGELFF; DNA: TGTGCCAGCAGCGCTAGCGGGAGTGGCACCGGGGAGCTGTTTTTT
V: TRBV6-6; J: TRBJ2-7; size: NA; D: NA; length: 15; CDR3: CASSYLHERDYEQYF; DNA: TGTGCCAGCAGTTACTTGCACGAGAGAGACTACGAGCAGTACTTC
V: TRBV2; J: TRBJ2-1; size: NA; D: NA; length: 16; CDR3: CASSEPLGTTYNEQFF; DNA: TGTGCCAGCAGTGAACCCCTCGGGACCACCTACAATGAGCAGTTCTTC